These 18 T cell receptor beta chains originate from one sample sequenced in a study of T cell responses to AZD1222 COVID-19 vaccine. TCRdb's copy holds only in-frame clones and misses some; the assay was immunoSEQ multiplex PCR. This sample has some 150,000 clones, with around 88% found just once. The specimen comprised peripheral blood, sampled on day 0 of AZD1222 vaccination. Every receptor here comes from an adult in good health.

V usage is TRBV6-5 and J usage is TRBJ1-1; TRBD1 aligns across 7 bases. The length of the CDR3 is 14 residues. In germline, CDR1 is MNHEY, CDR2 SVGAGI. V gave up 5 bases and J gave up 1 base; unmatched junction bases: 4. Here the CDR3 reads CASSPRTGNTEAFF. CDR3 bases: TGTGCCAGCAGTCCAAGGACAGGGAACACTGAAGCTTTCTTT.

The chain is built from TRBV5-1 and TRBJ2-1; either TRBD1 or TRBD2 may fit D (5 bases each). The V and J ends lost 0 bases and 6 bases respectively, with 10 bases between them. Germline V gene sequence: CDR1 SGHRS, CDR2 YFSETQ. The CDR3 sequence is 14 residues long. The CDR3 loop reads CASSLDPGTNEQFF. The CDR3 DNA reads as TGCGCCAGCAGCTTGGATCCAGGGACCAATGAGCAGTTCTTC.

The V call is TRBV30, the J call TRBJ2-3; 9 bases map to TRBD2. With 2 bases clipped from V and 4 bases from J, the junction kept 7 bases outside the gene matches. Germline loops: CDR1 GTSNPN, CDR2 SVGIG (reference sequence). The CDR3 extends over 15 amino acids. This chain's CDR3 is CAWSYGAGGPDTQYF. DNA of the CDR3: TGTGCCTGGAGTTACGGGGCGGGGGGGCCAGATACGCAGTATTTT.

This chain links TRBV7-3 with TRBJ1-3; D gene unclear. Trimming cost V 2 bases and J 0 bases, with 8 bases left between them. The CDR3 contains 15 residues. Germline V gene lookup returns CDR1 SGHTA and CDR2 FQGTGA. The CDR3 bases are TGTGCCAGCAGCTTAGCCGCTTCCTCTGGAAACACCATATATTTT. This gives the protein CASSLAASSGNTIYF.

The genes are TRBV19 and TRBJ1-2; unclear D gene. This CDR3 has 15 residues. Germline CDR1 LNHDA, CDR2 SQIVND (reference sequence). The V and J ends lost 6 bases and 0 bases respectively, with 14 bases between them. CDR3 sequence reads: CASSKPEPTNYGYTF. CDR3 bases: TGTGCCAGTAGCAAACCGGAGCCCACTAACTATGGCTACACCTTC.

This clone occurred a few times. J is TRBJ1-2 and V is TRBV3-1 (or the pseudogene TRBV3-2); D might be TRBD1 (6 bases). The CDR3 runs to 15 residues. V dropped 0 bases and J dropped 7 bases, with 15 bases sitting between them. Germline V lookup: CDR1 LGHDT, CDR2 YNNKEL (reference sequence). CDR3 DNA: TGTGCCAGCAGCCAAGATCTGTGGGCAGGGGTTGGCTACACCTTC. As protein: CASSQDLWAGVGYTF.

Of note for this clone: The junction and the germline gene differ at one end; a read error may be behind it. V usage is TRBV6-4 and J usage is TRBJ2-1, with 11 bases aligning to TRBD2. This CDR3 region has 15 residues. Germline V gene sequence: CDR1 MRHNA, CDR2 SNTAGT. The CDR3 DNA is TGTGCCAGCAGTGACTCCGTAGCGGGGGGGCAGGGAGTGCTCTTC. This translates into CASSDSVAGGQGVLF.

In this sample, this clone turned up once. The V gene is TRBV3-1 (or the pseudogene TRBV3-2), the J gene TRBJ1-2; D gene ambiguous. V was trimmed by 4 bases and J by 2 bases, leaving 11 bases between them. Germline CDR1 LGHDT, CDR2 YNNKEL (reference sequence). This CDR3 spans 14 amino acids. The CDR3 DNA reads TGTGCCAGCAGCCCGCTCGTCTCCAACTATGGCTACACCTTC. It translates to CASSPLVSNYGYTF.

This clone was observed a single time. The chain combines TRBV6-2 or TRBV6-3 with TRBJ1-2, with a weak D call TRBD1 (5 bases). The CDR3 sequence is 13 residues long. V shed 5 bases and J shed 3 bases, with 10 bases lying between them. Per the germline V gene, CDR1 is MNHEY and CDR2 is SVGEGT. The CDR3 coding sequence is TGTGCCAGCAGTCGACAGCAAGACTATGGCTACACCTTC. Residues: CASSRQQDYGYTF.

This chain connects TRBV6-5 to TRBJ1-6; unclear D gene. The CDR3 covers 14 residues. Germline V CDR1 and CDR2: MNHEY, SVGAGI. V was pared by 7 bases and J by 8 bases, with 15 bases between. CDR3 DNA: TGTGCCAGCACCCCTGGGTCCTGGGATTCACCCCTCCACTTT. It codes for CASTPGSWDSPLHF.

The rearrangement links TRBV2 to TRBJ1-6; D gene ambiguous. Trimming took 6 bases from V and 5 from J, leaving 14 bases between them. The CDR3 sequence is 15 residues long. Germline CDR1 is SNHLY and CDR2 is FYNNEI. The CDR3 is CASRGQAFNNSPLHF. Here the CDR3 DNA reads TGTGCCAGCAGAGGCCAGGCTTTCAATAATTCACCCCTCCACTTT.

The V call is TRBV7-2, the J call TRBJ2-3; D gene uncertain. V dropped 1 base and J dropped 4 bases, with 6 bases sitting between them. Germline CDR1 SGHTA, CDR2 FQGNSA. The CDR3 extends over 13 amino acids. The CDR3: CASSLVFADTQYF. CDR3 DNA: TGTGCCAGCAGCTTAGTCTTTGCAGATACGCAGTATTTT.

The rearrangement uses TRBV3-1 (or the pseudogene TRBV3-2) and TRBJ1-2; TRBD1 aligns across 9 bases. Germline CDR1 reads LGHDT; CDR2 reads YNNKEL (reference sequence). The V segment lost 1 base and the J segment 4 bases; nucleotides outside the gene matches: 4. The CDR3 sequence is 15 residues long. CDR3 coding DNA: TGTGCCAGCAGCCAAGCCACAGGGGGCGGCTATGGCTACACCTTC. Amino acid sequence: CASSQATGGGYGYTF.

V usage is TRBV2 and J usage is TRBJ1-2; the D is unclear. The germline gives CDR1 SNHLY, CDR2 FYNNEI. The CDR3 extends over 11 amino acids. Trimming took 8 bases from V and 8 from J, leaving 12 bases between them. The CDR3 is CASRYRGGYTF. The CDR3 bases are TGTGCCAGCCGTTACAGAGGAGGCTACACCTTC.

The chain joins TRBV3-1 (or the pseudogene TRBV3-2) to TRBJ2-7; D is undetermined. Deletions cut 1 base from V and 6 bases from J, with 10 bases between. Germline V gene sequence: CDR1 LGHDT, CDR2 YNNKEL (reference sequence). CDR3 length: 13 amino acids. CDR3 bases: TGTGCCAGCAGCCAAGGGGCGGCCCGCGAGCAGTACTTC. Translated, it gives CASSQGAAREQYF.

This chain links TRBV11-2 with TRBJ1-1; 7 positions match TRBD1. CDR3 length equals 14 residues. CDR1 and CDR2 from the germline V gene are SGHAT and FQNNGV. V dropped 1 base and J dropped 4; count of bases not matched to a gene: 3. CDR3 nucleotide sequence: TGTGCCAGCAGCTTAGTACAGGGGTCCACTGAAGCTTTCTTT. This sequence encodes CASSLVQGSTEAFF.

The chain has TRBV7-2 and TRBJ1-2; D is possibly TRBD1 (5 bases). The V end was cut by 11 bases, the J end by 8 bases, with 30 bases between. The CDR3 loop spans 16 amino acids. Looked up from germline, CDR1 is SGHTA and CDR2 is FQGNSA. The CDR3 DNA sequence: TGTGCCGTCGGGGGAGGGCAGTCAAACTCCCCTAGCGGCTACACCTTC. This sequence encodes CAVGGGQSNSPSGYTF.

This sequence joins TRBV18 and TRBJ1-4, with D possibly matching TRBD1 (5 bases). Germline V CDR1 and CDR2: KGHSH, LQKENI. V was clipped by 3 bases and J by 0 bases, with 8 bases between them. This CDR3 contains 15 residues. Here the CDR3 reads CASSPTVTTNEKLFF. The CDR3 region has the DNA TGTGCCAGCTCACCGACAGTTACAACTAATGAAAAACTGTTTTTT.